Listed below are T cell receptor beta chains from one sample, sequenced in a study of tumor and adjacent non-tumor tissue in lung cancer. TCRdb ran MiXCR on the multiplex PCR reads and lists one entry per CDR3 protein. The sample yields 200,000 to 250,000 distinct CDR3 sequences, 71% seen once. Sequenced input: lung tumor tissue. These receptors were taken from a man between 60 and 75 years old with non-small cell lung cancer. Each CDR3 is given with its conserved first and last residue. Fields, in order: V gene, J gene, CDR3 protein.

TRBV11-2,TRBJ2-2,CASSLAGFIAGGNTGELFF
TRBV6-1,TRBJ1-2,CASRPVLLYGYTF
TRBV6-2/TRBV6-3,TRBJ1-2,CASSGLDRGDYGYTF
TRBV11-1,TRBJ2-1,CAISLKREASNEQFF
TRBV4-2,TRBJ2-2,CASSQRAGDTGELFF
TRBV7-2,TRBJ2-7,CASSLVVRQGALREAYEQYF
TRBV18,.,CASSSGSRGDNQPQYF
TRBV13,TRBJ2-3,CASSPRPPKRGGTDTQYF
TRBV6-5,TRBJ2-5,CASSRRGFQETEYF
TRBV4-2,TRBJ1-2,CTSSQDIGQWYGYTF
TRBV6-5,TRBJ2-6,CASSFVTDGSGANVLTF
TRBV6-5,TRBJ1-1,CAGRGRSTEAFF
TRBV20-1,TRBJ1-1,CSASVGGLNTEAFF
TRBV6-2/TRBV6-3,TRBJ2-2,CVSRVGNTGELFF
TRBV12-3/TRBV12-4,TRBJ1-4,CASCKDRANEKLFF
TRBV4-3,TRBJ2-3,CASSLAGGATDMQYF
TRBV20-1,TRBJ2-1,CSARRRDSYNEQFF
TRBV6-2/TRBV6-3,TRBJ2-5,CASSPTFSVGETQYF
TRBV20-1,TRBJ1-6,CSARVGARRNSPVHF
TRBV30,TRBJ1-1,CAKDRGGGIEAFF
TRBV6-5,TRBJ2-5,CGSNDIGTAGSQYF
TRBV18,TRBJ2-5,CASSRTSGSHETQYF
TRBV11-2,TRBJ2-3,CASSIVWHSTDTQYF
TRBV29-1,TRBJ2-5,CSVVTLGETQYF
TRBV6-1,TRBJ1-3,CASSKRDRPSGNTIYF
TRBV6-2/TRBV6-3,TRBJ2-7,CVSSLQGQGVFTYGQYF
TRBV20-1,TRBJ2-1,CTARDLSGSSGNEQFF
TRBV5-1,TRBJ2-3,CASSLEWGGTDTQYF
TRBV2,TRBJ1-1,CASSGRTVNTEAFF
TRBV11-1,TRBJ2-1,CANSLLSGNKEDEQFF
TRBV29-1,TRBJ1-2,CSVVAGPVVYGYTF
TRBV4-1,TRBJ2-7,CASSQDYPGFSYEQYF
TRBV20-1,TRBJ1-2,CSATLAGLEKRGYTF
TRBV20-1,TRBJ2-3,CSAREWLAGTDTQYF
TRBV6-5,TRBJ2-7,CASGNGGVNRYDQYF
TRBV6-1,TRBJ1-1,CASCNRAWGTEAFF
TRBV4-2,TRBJ2-7,CVNSPPGLHSYEQYF
TRBV11-2,TRBJ2-5,CASSLTLNRGDETQYF
TRBV6-5,TRBJ1-3,CASREQGAGKNTIYF
TRBV11-3,TRBJ2-5,CASSPSGREETQYF
TRBV5-4,TRBJ2-1,CVSTRLGLAVRSEQFF
TRBV4-3,TRBJ1-5,CAISQDGGRSNQPQHF